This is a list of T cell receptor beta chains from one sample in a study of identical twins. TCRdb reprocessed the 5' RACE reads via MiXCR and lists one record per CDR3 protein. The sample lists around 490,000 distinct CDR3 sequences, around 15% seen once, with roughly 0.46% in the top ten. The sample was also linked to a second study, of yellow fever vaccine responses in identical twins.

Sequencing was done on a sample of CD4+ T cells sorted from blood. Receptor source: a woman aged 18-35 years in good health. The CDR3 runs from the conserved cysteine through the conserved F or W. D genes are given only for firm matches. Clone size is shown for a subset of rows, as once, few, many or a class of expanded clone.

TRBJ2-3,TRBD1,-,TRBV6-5,TGTGCCAGCAGTTACTCCGGGACAGATGGAGATACGCAGTATTTT,CASSYSGTDGDTQYF
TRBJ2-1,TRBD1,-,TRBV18,TGTGCCAGCTCACCCCAGGGGGCAGCCTGGGGCAATGAGCAGTTCTTC,CASSPQGAAWGNEQFF
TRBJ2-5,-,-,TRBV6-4,TGTGCCAGCAGTGAAGGGGAAGGGACCCAGTACTTC,CASSEGEGTQYF
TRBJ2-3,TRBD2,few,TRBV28,TGTGCCAGCAGTTTATTCGGAGGGACTAGCGGGTACACAGATACGCAGTATTTT,CASSLFGGTSGYTDTQYF
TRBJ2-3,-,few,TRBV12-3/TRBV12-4,TGTGCCAGCAGTTTTGGGGTTAATACGCAGTATTTT,CASSFGVNTQYF
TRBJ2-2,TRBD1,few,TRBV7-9,TGTGCCAGCAGCTTAATACCGGGACAGGACACCGGGGAGCTGTTTTTT,CASSLIPGQDTGELFF
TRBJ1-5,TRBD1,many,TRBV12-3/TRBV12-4,TGTGCCAGCAGCGGGACAGGGTGGCAGCCCCAGCATTTT,CASSGTGWQPQHF
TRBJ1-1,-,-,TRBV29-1,TGCAGCGTTGAAGATCCGTGGAGGTTCACTGAAGCTTTCTTT,CSVEDPWRFTEAFF
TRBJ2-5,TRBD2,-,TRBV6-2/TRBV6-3,TGTGCCAGCAGTTCCACCCCAAGCGGGGGAGAGACCCAGTACTTC,CASSSTPSGGETQYF
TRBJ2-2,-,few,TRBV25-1,TGTGCCAGCAGTCAATCTCCGGGACAGAACACCGGGGAGCTGTTTTTT,CASSQSPGQNTGELFF
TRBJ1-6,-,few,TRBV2,TGTGCCAGCAGTGAGCAGGGGAATTCACCCCTCCACTTT,CASSEQGNSPLHF
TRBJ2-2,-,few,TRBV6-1,TGTGCCAGCAGCCGACTGGACACCGGGGAGCTGTTTTTT,CASSRLDTGELFF
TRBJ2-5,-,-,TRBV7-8,TGTGCCAGCAGCTTTTTGGCAGGCCCCGAGACCCAGTACTTC,CASSFLAGPETQYF
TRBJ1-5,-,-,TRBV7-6,TGTGCCAGCAGCACAAGGGCCAATCAGCCCCAGCATTTT,CASSTRANQPQHF
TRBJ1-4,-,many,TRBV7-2,TGTGCCAGCACCTTAGGTTGGGGTGAAAAACTGTTTTTT,CASTLGWGEKLFF
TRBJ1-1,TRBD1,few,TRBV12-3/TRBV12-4,TGTGCCAGCAGTTTGTTTCAGGGGGACACTGAAGCTTTCTTT,CASSLFQGDTEAFF
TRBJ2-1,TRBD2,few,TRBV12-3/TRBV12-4,TGTGCCAGCAGTTCGACTAGCGGGCTTCCGAATGAGCAGTTCTTC,CASSSTSGLPNEQFF
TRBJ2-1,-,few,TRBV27,TGTGCCAGCTGGGACTTCCTAGCTGAGCAGTTCTTC,CASWDFLAEQFF
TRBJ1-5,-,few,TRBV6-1,TGTGCCAGCAGGCAGATATGGGATCAGCCCCAGCATTTT,CASRQIWDQPQHF
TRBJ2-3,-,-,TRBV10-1,TGCGCCAGCAGTGAGCGACACCCTCAAGATACGCAGTATTTT,CASSERHPQDTQYF
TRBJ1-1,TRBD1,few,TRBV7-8,TGTGCCAGCAGCTTTACGACAGGGCTGAACACTGAAGCTTTCTTT,CASSFTTGLNTEAFF
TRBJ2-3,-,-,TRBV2,TGTGCCAGCAGTGGTGACACGGGTACCACAGATACGCAGTATTTT,CASSGDTGTTDTQYF
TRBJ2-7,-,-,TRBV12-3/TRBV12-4,TGTGCCAGCAGTTTCCAGGTGGGGATCTACGAGCAGTACTTC,CASSFQVGIYEQYF
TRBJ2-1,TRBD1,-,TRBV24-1,TGTGCCACCAGTGATTGGGGGCAGACAGGGGTCGATGAGCAGTTCTTC,CATSDWGQTGVDEQFF
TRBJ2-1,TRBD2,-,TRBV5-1,TGCGCCACCACGGGGGGGTCTGGCAATGAGCAGTTCTTC,CATTGGSGNEQFF
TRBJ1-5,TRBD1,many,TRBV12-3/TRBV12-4,TGTGCCAGCAGTCCCTTAGGGACAGGGGGAAACCAGCCCCAGCATTTT,CASSPLGTGGNQPQHF
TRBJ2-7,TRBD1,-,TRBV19,TGTGCCAGTACCGTGACCGGGACAGGGGCTATTCCCTACGAGCAGTACTTC,CASTVTGTGAIPYEQYF
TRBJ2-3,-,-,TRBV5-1,TGCGCCAGCAGCTTGGGAACGTCGACACCTAGCACAGATACGCAGTATTTT,CASSLGTSTPSTDTQYF
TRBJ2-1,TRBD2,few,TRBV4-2,TGTGCCAGCAGCCAAGATTTAGCGGGAGGTGCTGAGCAGTTCTTC,CASSQDLAGGAEQFF
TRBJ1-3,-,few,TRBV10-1,TGCGCCAGCAGGGATTTACCACCGTTGGACGCGAGAAACACCATATATTTT,CASRDLPPLDARNTIYF
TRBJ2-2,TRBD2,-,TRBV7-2,TGTGCCAGCGGCGGACTAGCGGGCACCGGGGAGCTGTTTTTT,CASGGLAGTGELFF
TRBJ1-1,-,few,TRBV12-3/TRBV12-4,TGTGCCAGCAGCCCAGTGAAGGATAACACTGAAGCTTTCTTT,CASSPVKDNTEAFF
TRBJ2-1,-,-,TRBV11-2,TGTGCCAGCAGCTTACTTCCGGGGGAAACCTACAATGAGCAGTTCTTC,CASSLLPGETYNEQFF
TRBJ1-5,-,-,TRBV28,TGTGCCAGCAGTTTATGGGAGATTAGCAATCAGCCCCAGCATTTT,CASSLWEISNQPQHF